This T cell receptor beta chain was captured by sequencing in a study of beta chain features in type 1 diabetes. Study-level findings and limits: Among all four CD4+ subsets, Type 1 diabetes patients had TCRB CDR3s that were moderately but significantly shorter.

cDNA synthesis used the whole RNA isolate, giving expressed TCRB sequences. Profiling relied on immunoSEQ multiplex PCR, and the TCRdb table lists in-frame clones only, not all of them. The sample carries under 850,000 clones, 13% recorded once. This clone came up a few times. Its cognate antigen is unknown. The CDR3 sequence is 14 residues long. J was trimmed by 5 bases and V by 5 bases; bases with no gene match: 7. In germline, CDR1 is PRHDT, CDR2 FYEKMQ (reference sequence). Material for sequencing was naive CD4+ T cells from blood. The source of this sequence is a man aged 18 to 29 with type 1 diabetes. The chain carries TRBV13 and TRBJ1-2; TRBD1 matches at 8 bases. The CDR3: CASSRDRREYGYTF. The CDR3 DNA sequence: TGTGCCAGCAGCAGGGACAGGAGGGAATATGGCTACACCTTC.